Listed below are T cell receptor beta chains from one sample, sequenced in a study of blood T cell repertoires in COVID-19. Assay used: immunoSEQ multiplex PCR; TCRdb lists only in-frame clones, some missing. Among over 150,000 clones listed, about 80% were seen once. Sequencing was performed on PBMCs or T cells enriched from blood (not recorded which). All receptors derive from a man in his forties who had recovered from COVID-19. CDR3s include the opening cysteine and the closing phenylalanine or tryptophan. The D gene is left open where the match is weak. Not every row has a clone size; where given, it reads once, few, many or a size class.

d_call	clone_size	v_call	j_call	cdr3_nt	cdr3_aa
.	.	TRBV5-4	TRBJ2-5	TGTGCCAGCAGCTTTGGTTCAGACCAAGAGACCCAGTACTTC	CASSFGSDQETQYF
TRBD1	.	TRBV5-1	TRBJ1-3	TGCGCCAGCAGCTGGGGGACAGGGGGCCTCTCTGGAAACACCATATATTTT	CASSWGTGGLSGNTIYF
.	.	TRBV18	TRBJ1-1	TGTGCCAGCACTGAGATCATGAACACTGAAGCTTTCTTT	CASTEIMNTEAFF
TRBD1	.	TRBV11-2	TRBJ1-4	TGTGCCAGCAGCTTAGCAGGGGGTGGCGAAAAACTGTTTTTT	CASSLAGGGEKLFF
.	.	TRBV30	TRBJ2-5	TGTGCCTGGAGTGTGCACGGAGGAACCCAGTACTTC	CAWSVHGGTQYF
TRBD1	medium-sized	TRBV9	TRBJ2-7	TGTGCCAGCAGCGACAGAACCGGGACAGGATACAACTACGAGCAGTACTTC	CASSDRTGTGYNYEQYF
.	.	TRBV5-1	TRBJ2-7	TGCGCCAGCAGCTCAAGGGGACTCGAGACTCACGAGCAGTACTTC	CASSSRGLETHEQYF
TRBD1	.	TRBV12-3/TRBV12-4	TRBJ2-4	TGTGCCAGCAGGGGACAGGGGAAAAACATTCAGTACTTC	CASRGQGKNIQYF
.	few	TRBV6-2/TRBV6-3	TRBJ1-3	TGTGCCAGCAGCCCCCTCGGCTCTGGAAACACCATATATTTT	CASSPLGSGNTIYF
TRBD1	.	TRBV24-1	TRBJ2-5	TGTGCCACCAGCCTCAGGGGGGAGACCCAGTACTTC	CATSLRGETQYF
TRBD1	few	TRBV5-4	TRBJ2-2	TGTGCCAGCAGCTTGGACAGGGGGAACACCGGGGAGCTGTTTTTT	CASSLDRGNTGELFF
TRBD1	.	TRBV28	TRBJ1-2	TGTGCCAGCACCCCCCCCGCCGGGACAGGGACGTATGGCTACACCTTC	CASTPPAGTGTYGYTF
.	few	TRBV4-1	TRBJ1-3	TGCGCCAGCAGCCAAGATACCTCGGGGATTAGTGCCATATATTTT	CASSQDTSGISAIYF
.	.	TRBV11-2	TRBJ1-5	TGTGCCAGCAGCCCCGGGTCCAATCAGCCCCAGCATTTT	CASSPGSNQPQHF
.	.	TRBV7-2	TRBJ1-2	TGTGCCAGCAGCCAAGACCCCTCGACGGGCCCTTCACGGGGATATGGCTACACCTTC	CASSQDPSTGPSRGYGYTF
.	.	TRBV30	TRBJ1-6	TGTGCCTGGAGTGTATATAGGGGCTATTCACCCCTCCACTTT	CAWSVYRGYSPLHF
TRBD1	.	TRBV7-2	TRBJ2-3	TGTGCCAGCAGCCGCGACAGGGGGGATACGCAGTATTTT	CASSRDRGDTQYF
TRBD1	.	TRBV5-8	TRBJ1-4	TGTGCCAGCAGCTTGGGTCAGGGGGTTGAAAAACTGTTTTTT	CASSLGQGVEKLFF
TRBD1	.	TRBV3-1/TRBV3-2	TRBJ1-2	TGTGCCAGCAGCCAAGGGACACAGGGGTCTGGCGGCTACACCTTC	CASSQGTQGSGGYTF
.	.	TRBV7-9	TRBJ2-3	TGTGCCAGCAGCTTAGGACTGAGTTTGGAGGCAGATACGCAGTATTTT	CASSLGLSLEADTQYF
TRBD1	.	TRBV6-2/TRBV6-3	TRBJ2-5	TGTGCCAGCAGTTACGCCAGCGATAGGGGGCAGGAGACCCAGTACTTC	CASSYASDRGQETQYF
.	.	TRBV11-3	TRBJ1-1	TGTGCCAGCAGCCCCCGAGGCAGATCTGAAGCTTTCTTT	CASSPRGRSEAFF
.	.	TRBV5-1	TRBJ2-2	TGCGCCAGCAGCTTATCTCCACTTCTAAACACCGGGGAGCTGTTTTTT	CASSLSPLLNTGELFF
.	.	TRBV6-2/TRBV6-3	TRBJ1-5	TGTGCCAGCAGTTACATAGGGGAGGGGGTTTCGCGCAATCAGCCCCAGCATTTT	CASSYIGEGVSRNQPQHF
.	.	TRBV4-1	TRBJ1-1	TGCGCCAGCAGCCAAGAGGGAATCCCTGGCCTCCGGGGCACTGAAGCTTTCTTT	CASSQEGIPGLRGTEAFF
.	.	TRBV5-1	TRBJ1-6	TGCGCCAGCGGTACCTCAGGGGACAATTCACCCCTCCACTTT	CASGTSGDNSPLHF
TRBD1	few	TRBV10-2	TRBJ1-6	TGCGCCAGCAGACGGACAGGGAGTAGTTCACCCCTCCACTTT	CASRRTGSSSPLHF
.	once	TRBV6-4	TRBJ2-1	TGTGCCAGCAGTGGGACTACGGCTAATGAGCAGTTCTTC	CASSGTTANEQFF
.	once	TRBV18	TRBJ1-1	TGTGCCAGCTCACTTTTCAGGGGTTGGGACACTGAAGCTTTCTTT	CASSLFRGWDTEAFF